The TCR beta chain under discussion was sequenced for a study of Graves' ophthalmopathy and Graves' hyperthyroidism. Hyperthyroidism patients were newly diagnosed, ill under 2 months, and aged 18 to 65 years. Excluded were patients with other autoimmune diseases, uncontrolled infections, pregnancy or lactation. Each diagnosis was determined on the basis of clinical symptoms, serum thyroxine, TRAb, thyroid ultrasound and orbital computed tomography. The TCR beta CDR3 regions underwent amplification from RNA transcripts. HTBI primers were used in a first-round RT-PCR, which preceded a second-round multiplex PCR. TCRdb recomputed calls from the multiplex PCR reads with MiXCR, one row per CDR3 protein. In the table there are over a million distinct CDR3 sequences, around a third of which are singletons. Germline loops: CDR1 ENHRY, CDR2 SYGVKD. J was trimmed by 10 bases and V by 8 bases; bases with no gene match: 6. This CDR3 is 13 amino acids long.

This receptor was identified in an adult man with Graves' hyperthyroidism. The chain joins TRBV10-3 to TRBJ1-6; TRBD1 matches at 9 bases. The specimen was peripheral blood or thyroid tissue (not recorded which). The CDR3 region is CAIGGTGNSPLHF. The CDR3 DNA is TGTGCCATCGGCGGGACAGGGAACTCACCCCTCCACTTT.